A selection of T cell receptor beta chains follows, all from one sample in a study of PD-1 blockade in classical Hodgkin lymphoma. The data were produced by immunoSEQ multiplex PCR, yet TCRdb's version contains in-frame clones alone and is incomplete. The sample has 30,000 to 35,000 clones, 82% seen once. The specimen was peripheral blood mononuclear cells (PBMCs), collected at baseline. These receptors originate from a human donor with classical Hodgkin lymphoma. Each CDR3 is given with its conserved first and last residue. The D gene is left open where the match is weak. Clone size is given for some rows only: seen once, a few or many times, or a class if the clone is expanded.

NA	TRBJ1-2	TRBV4-3	NA	TGCGCCAGCAGCCCAGAGATTGCCAACTATGGCTACACCTTC	CASSPEIANYGYTF
NA	TRBJ2-3	TRBV19	NA	TGTGCCAGTAGTATAGGGGGGGGCGAGGCAGATACGCAGTATTTT	CASSIGGGEADTQYF
NA	TRBJ1-2	TRBV10-3	NA	TGTGCCATCAGTGAGTCGAGGGGGGCCCTTGGCTACACCTTC	CAISESRGALGYTF
few	TRBJ1-5	TRBV4-3	NA	TGCGCCAGCAGCCAAGCCGTGGGGGATAGCAATCAGCCCCAGCATTTT	CASSQAVGDSNQPQHF
NA	TRBJ2-5	TRBV6-6	NA	TGTGCCAGCAGTTCGGGGTCCCGTAAAGAGACCCAGTACTTC	CASSSGSRKETQYF
NA	TRBJ1-6	TRBV9	NA	TGTGCCAGCAGCGCCAGGGTGGGGACGGATTCACCCCTCCACTTT	CASSARVGTDSPLHF
once	TRBJ2-2	TRBV10-3	NA	TGTGCCATCAAAGGGCAGGGGATAACCGGGGAGCTGTTTTTT	CAIKGQGITGELFF
NA	TRBJ1-2	TRBV10-3	NA	TGTGCCATCAGTGAGACGGAACACCCTGGAAACTATGGCTACACCTTC	CAISETEHPGNYGYTF
once	TRBJ1-1	TRBV2	NA	TGTGCCAGCAGCCCACAGGGGAACACTGAAGCTTTCTTT	CASSPQGNTEAFF
few	TRBJ1-2	TRBV6-1	NA	TGTGCCAGCAGAGGAGGGCCGGGGTATGGCTACACCTTC	CASRGGPGYGYTF
once	TRBJ2-7	TRBV19	NA	TGTGCCAGTAGACCCGACGTTTACCGCACCTACGAGCAGTACTTC	CASRPDVYRTYEQYF
NA	TRBJ2-1	TRBV6-5	NA	TGTGCCAGCAGTTACTCGATCCGGGCTTCCTACAATGAGCAGTTCTTC	CASSYSIRASYNEQFF
NA	TRBJ2-7	TRBV5-1	NA	TGCGCCAGCAGCTTGGCAGGGGCTAATTACGAGCAGTACTTC	CASSLAGANYEQYF
NA	TRBJ1-5	TRBV5-6	TRBD1	TGTGCCAGCAGCCCCGGGACAGGATCCAATCAGCCCCAGCATTTT	CASSPGTGSNQPQHF
NA	TRBJ2-7	TRBV29-1	TRBD1	TGCAGCGTTGGCGAAGGGACAGGGGGCCCCTACGAGCAGTACTTC	CSVGEGTGGPYEQYF
NA	TRBJ2-1	TRBV19	TRBD2	TGTGCCAGTAGTCTTACGACTAGCGGGGTTGAGCAGTTCTTC	CASSLTTSGVEQFF
NA	TRBJ2-2	TRBV7-8	TRBD2	TGTGCCAGCAGCTACACTAGCGGGGCTGAAGGCTTTTTT	CASSYTSGAEGFF
NA	TRBJ2-7	TRBV7-9	NA	TGTGCCAGCAGCTTAGGGGGGACGGGAACCTACGAGCAGTACTTC	CASSLGGTGTYEQYF
NA	TRBJ1-4	TRBV12-2	NA	TGTGCAAGTCGCTTACCCCTCCCCAGCCACCTTAATGAAAAACTGTTTTTT	CASRLPLPSHLNEKLFF
NA	TRBJ1-1	TRBV5-1	TRBD1	TGCGCCACTGACAGGGGGCACGCTTTCTTT	CATDRGHAFF
NA	TRBJ1-1	TRBV5-1	TRBD1	TGCGCCAGCAGTGCTTCTTTAGGACAGGACACTGAAGCTTTCTTT	CASSASLGQDTEAFF
NA	TRBJ2-5	TRBV7-2	NA	TGTGCCAGCAGCTTAGTGGCAGGGGAAGAGACCCAGTACTTC	CASSLVAGEETQYF
once	TRBJ1-2	TRBV5-6	TRBD1	TGTGCCAGCAGCAACAGGGGAATCTATGGCTACACCTTC	CASSNRGIYGYTF
NA	TRBJ2-7	TRBV7-9	NA	TGTGCCAGCAGTTTCCCAGGGGATAGGTCCTACGAGCAGTACTTC	CASSFPGDRSYEQYF
NA	TRBJ2-7	TRBV6-5	TRBD2	TGTGCCAGCAGTTACACTAGCGGGGGGGCCTACGAGCAGTACTTC	CASSYTSGGAYEQYF
NA	TRBJ2-1	TRBV7-3	TRBD1	TGTGCCAGCAGCCTACGGGACAGCTCCTACAATGAGCAGTTCTTC	CASSLRDSSYNEQFF
NA	TRBJ1-5	TRBV7-8	NA	TGTGCCAGCAGCCCCGGGCGGAATCAGCCCCAGCATTTT	CASSPGRNQPQHF
NA	TRBJ1-1	TRBV9	NA	TGTGCCAGCAGCCTACAGGGTGGAGGCACTGAAGCTTTCTTT	CASSLQGGGTEAFF
few	TRBJ1-5	TRBV11-2	NA	TGTGCCAGCAGCTTCAACGGGAATCAGCCCCAGCATTTT	CASSFNGNQPQHF